This T cell receptor (beta chain) comes out of a study of beta chain features in type 1 diabetes. Expressed TCRB transcripts were sequenced because the entire RNA isolate underwent reverse transcription. Only in-frame clones appear in the TCRdb table, and some are missing; sequencing was by immunoSEQ multiplex PCR. Of 350,000 to 400,000 clones listed, about 14% are singletons. The trim removed 0 bases at V and 0 bases at J, leaving 1 base unmatched. Germline V gives CDR1 SGHRS, CDR2 YFSETQ. There are 16 residues in the CDR3. The sample consisted of naive CD4+ T cells from blood. This receptor was identified in a woman younger than 35 in good health. V is TRBV5-1 and J is TRBJ2-1; 9 bases fit TRBD2. The CDR3 bases are TGCGCCAGCAGCTTGGCTAGCGGGGCCTCCTACAATGAGCAGTTCTTC. Its protein is CASSLASGASYNEQFF.